The 27 T cell receptor beta chains presented below share a single source sample, sequenced in a study of CD8+CD57+ T cells in acquired aplastic anemia. Profiles of TCR beta VDJ and CDR3 were generated from a genomic DNA template. Each CDR3 protein is one row after TCRdb ran MiXCR on the reads. The repertoire consists of 200,000 to 250,000 distinct CDR3 sequences, with around 60% occurring once and the leading ten covering approximately 30%. Sequenced material: sorted CD4+, CD8+, or CD8+CD57+ T cells (not recorded which) from PBMCs. The source is a human donor in good health.

This clonotype was found a few times. This chain links TRBV9 with TRBJ1-6; unclear D gene. The CDR3 is 13 residues long. V was pared by 5 bases and J by 11 bases, with 14 bases between. CDR1 and CDR2 from the germline V gene are SGDLS and YYNGEE. The chain's CDR3 is CASSAEGGPPLHF. The CDR3 DNA reads TGTGCCAGCAGTGCGGAGGGAGGGCCACCCCTCCACTTT. Based on the CDR3 plus reference TRBV9 and TRBJ1-6, the full variable domain is DSGVTQTPKHLITATGQRVTLRCSPRSGDLSVYWYQQSLDQGLQFLIQYYNGEERAKGNILERFSAQQFPDLHSELNLSSLELGDSALYFCASSAEGGPPLHFGNGTRLTVT.

This clonotype was detected ten times or more. The J gene is TRBJ2-1, the V gene TRBV9, with 11 bases lining up with TRBD1. This CDR3 comprises 15 residues. Looked up from germline, CDR1 is SGDLS and CDR2 is YYNGEE. J gave up 4 bases and V 2 bases, and 2 bases lay outside the gene matches. Here the CDR3 DNA reads TGTGCCAGCAGCGTCGGGACAGGGGGGTACAATGAGCAGTTCTTC. Translated: CASSVGTGGYNEQFF.

The chain recombines TRBV12-3 or TRBV12-4 with TRBJ2-3; D unresolved. This CDR3 region has 12 residues. Trimming cost V 6 bases and J 3 bases, with 7 bases left between them. In DNA form, the CDR3 reads TGTGCCAGCAGACCACGGACAGATACGCAGTATTTT. It yields the protein CASRPRTDTQYF.

This rearrangement joins TRBV4-1 to TRBJ2-3; D may be TRBD1 (5 bases). The length of the CDR3 is 16 residues. Per germline, CDR1 MGHRA and CDR2 YSYEKL. The V gene lost 0 bases and the J gene lost 6 bases, with 16 bases spanning the gap. The CDR3 coding sequence is TGCGCCAGCAGCCAAGAACAGACAGCCGATAGGGATACGCAGTATTTT. It encodes CASSQEQTADRDTQYF.

V gene TRBV6-4 combines with J gene TRBJ2-2; TRBD1 is a possible D gene (6 bases). V gave up 6 bases and J gave up 3 bases, with 14 bases separating them. The CDR3 sequence is 15 residues long. Germline CDR1 and CDR2: MRHNA and SNTAGT. The CDR3 loop is CASRPGTSDTGELFF. Written as DNA, the CDR3 is TGTGCCAGCAGACCCGGGACAAGTGACACCGGGGAGCTGTTTTTT.

V is TRBV7-9 and J is TRBJ2-1; no definite D call. V lost 5 bases and J 7 bases, leaving 15 bases between the germline ends. CDR1 SEHNR and CDR2 FQNEAQ come from the germline V gene (reference sequence). This CDR3 spans 14 amino acids. The CDR3 loop reads CASSVTTSWNEQFF. In nucleotides, the CDR3 is TGTGCCAGCAGCGTTACAACGTCTTGGAATGAGCAGTTCTTC.

The CDR3 DNA reads TGTGCCAGCAGCTTTGGACGGGACACTGAAGCTTTCTTT. The encoded protein is CASSFGRDTEAFF. The genes are TRBV7-2 and TRBJ1-1; no definite D call. From germline, CDR1 is SGHTA and CDR2 FQGNSA. Trimming removed 3 bases from V and 3 bases from J, with 8 bases in between. There are 13 residues in the CDR3.

This clonotype was recorded at least ten times. The rearrangement uses TRBV19 and TRBJ1-2; TRBD1 might be the D (6 bases). Per the germline V gene, CDR1 is LNHDA and CDR2 is SQIVND (reference sequence). The CDR3 extends over 15 amino acids. Trimming removed 4 bases from V and 8 bases from J, with 20 bases in between. The CDR3 DNA is TGTGCCAGTAGTACAATCCCGACAGGCTGGCACGGCTACACCTTC. Its translation: CASSTIPTGWHGYTF.

CDR3 bases: TGCAGTGCTAGAGATGGGGGTAGACCTGGAAACACCATATATTTT. Translation: CSARDGGRPGNTIYF. V usage is TRBV20-1 and J usage is TRBJ1-3; the D gene is possibly TRBD1 (5 bases). Per the germline V gene, CDR1 is DFQATT and CDR2 is SNEGSKA (reference sequence). V was cut by 0 bases and J by 2 bases, with 11 bases left in between. The CDR3 has 15 residues.

The J gene is TRBJ2-7, the V gene TRBV7-2, with D tentatively TRBD2 (5 bases). CDR3 length: 15 amino acids. Germline CDR1 and CDR2: SGHTA and FQGNSA. Trimming shortened V by 1 base and J by 4 bases, and 14 bases separated the two germline ends. CDR3 in DNA: TGTGCCAGCAGCTTAGAGAGCGGTTCTATGTACGAGCAGTACTTC. It codes for CASSLESGSMYEQYF.

This clonotype was counted many times. V gene TRBV10-2 combines with J gene TRBJ1-4, with no clear D. This CDR3 contains 12 residues. Germline CDR1 reads WSHSY; CDR2 reads SAAADI. Trimming took 5 bases from V and 7 from J, leaving 8 bases between them. This chain's CDR3 is CASSLAGEKLFF. CDR3 sequence (DNA): TGCGCCAGCAGTCTTGCTGGTGAAAAACTGTTTTTT.

This clonotype was seen a handful of times. The chain carries TRBV2 and TRBJ1-1; possibly TRBD1 for D (5 bases). Germline V gene lookup returns CDR1 SNHLY and CDR2 FYNNEI. V was pared by 3 bases and J by 5 bases, with 10 bases between. The CDR3 totals 13 residues. CDR3 loop: CASSDMGGTEAFF. The CDR3 region has the DNA TGTGCCAGCAGTGATATGGGGGGGACTGAAGCTTTCTTT.

This chain connects TRBV2 to TRBJ2-3; 7 bases match TRBD1. The CDR3 has 10 residues. Trimming removed 11 bases from V and 14 bases from J; junction bases left unmatched: 10. Germline V gene data show CDR1 as SNHLY and CDR2 as FYNNEI. The CDR3 DNA follows: TGTGCCTCCAGGGCAGAGGGGGCGTATTTT. Translation gives CASRAEGAYF.

Only one count was recorded for this clonotype. The V and J genes are TRBV5-5 and TRBJ2-5, with TRBD1 identical over 9 bases. Germline assignment: CDR1 SGHKS and CDR2 YYEKEE (reference sequence). The CDR3 extends over 14 amino acids. The J segment lost 3 bases and the V segment lost 4 bases, leaving 4 bases of the junction unmatched. The CDR3 coding sequence is TGTGCCAGCAGCGGGGGACAGGGAGAAGAGACCCAGTACTTC. Its translation: CASSGGQGEETQYF. Variable domain in full (rest from reference TRBV5-5 and TRBJ2-5): DAGVTQSPTHLIKTRGQQVTLRCSPISGHKSVSWYQQVLGQGPQFIFQYYEKEERGRGNFPDRFSARQFPNYSSELNVNALLLGDSALYLCASSGGQGEETQYFGPGTRLLVL.

This clonotype was counted a few times. V is TRBV7-8 and J is TRBJ2-1, with D possibly TRBD1 on 6 matching bases. CDR1 SGHVS and CDR2 FQNEAQ come from the germline V gene. V lost 1 base and J lost 4, with 11 bases in between. The CDR3 extends over 15 amino acids. CDR3 protein: CASSLGADRYNEQFF. As DNA, the CDR3 is TGTGCCAGCAGCTTAGGGGCAGACAGGTACAATGAGCAGTTCTTC.

This clonotype has a count of ten or more. V is TRBV27 and J is TRBJ1-2; TRBD1 agrees at 10 bases. Germline V gene lookup returns CDR1 MNHEY and CDR2 SMNVEV (reference sequence). Germline trimming cut 6 bases from V and 4 bases from J; bases unmatched to any gene: 8. The CDR3 covers 15 residues. In DNA form, the CDR3 reads TGTGCCAGCAGCGTCTCGGGGACAGGGGTCTATGGCTACACCTTC. Amino acids: CASSVSGTGVYGYTF.

The table lists this clonotype with a count of one. The chain has TRBV7-2 and TRBJ1-2; 8 bases align to TRBD1. The CDR3 length is 15 residues. Unmatched junction bases numbered 10, after V lost 4 bases and J lost 6 bases. Per germline, CDR1 SGHTA and CDR2 FQGNSA. CDR3 protein: CASSSRGQGADGYTF. The CDR3 region has the DNA TGTGCCAGCAGCTCAAGGGGTCAGGGGGCGGATGGCTACACCTTC.

This chain joins TRBV29-1 and TRBJ2-7; the match to TRBD1 covers 8 bases. V trimming: 4 bases; J trimming: 3 bases; junction bases outside the gene matches: 5. Germline-derived CDR1 and CDR2 are SQVTM and ANQGSEA. There are 13 residues in the CDR3. The CDR3 coding sequence is TGCAGCGTTGGACAGGGACAGGTCTACGAGCAGTACTTC. Translated: CSVGQGQVYEQYF.

This clonotype was observed a handful of times. Possible read error: a much larger clone is one base away. The missing conserved phenylalanine or tryptophan at the end of this CDR3 makes a read error likely. The chain has TRBV9 and TRBJ2-2, with 8 bases identical to TRBD1. Trimming cost V 4 bases and J 5 bases; bases outside gene matches: 7. Germline loops: CDR1 SGDLS, CDR2 YYNGEE. The CDR3 runs 15 residues. CDR3 loop: CASSFTGGLTGELFL. The DNA for the CDR3 is TGTGCCAGCAGCTTTACAGGGGGGTTAACCGGGGAGCTGTTTCTT.

This clonotype was recorded at least ten times. This chain connects TRBV13 to TRBJ2-2; D remains unclear. The V and J ends lost 5 bases and 6 bases respectively, with 13 bases between them. Germline lookup yields CDR1 PRHDT and CDR2 FYEKMQ (reference sequence). CDR3 length: 14 amino acids. The DNA of the CDR3 is TGTGCCAGCAGCCCACCCGGTGGTCCCGGGGAGCTGTTTTTT. Translating gives CASSPPGGPGELFF.

The chain carries TRBV4-1 and TRBJ2-2; 11 bases match TRBD2. Germline V lookup: CDR1 MGHRA, CDR2 YSYEKL. J lost 5 bases, V lost 5 bases, and 16 bases had no gene match. This CDR3 region has 19 residues. CDR3 sequence reads: CASSSSQEVAGGRTGELFF. The CDR3 DNA sequence: TGCGCCAGCAGCTCTAGCCAAGAAGTAGCGGGAGGGCGGACCGGGGAGCTGTTTTTT.

This rearrangement joins TRBV5-8 to TRBJ1-1; 8 bases are shared with TRBD1. This CDR3 comprises 14 residues. CDR1 is SGHTS and CDR2 is YDEGEE in the germline V gene. The ends lost 5 bases at V and 5 bases at J; junction bases unmatched: 8. CDR3 amino acids: CASRRTGWNTEAFF. CDR3 DNA sequence: TGTGCCAGCAGAAGGACAGGGTGGAATACTGAAGCTTTCTTT.

The chain is built from TRBV10-3 and TRBJ2-7; D is perhaps TRBD1 or TRBD2 (5 bases each). The CDR3 extends over 13 amino acids. V gave up 6 bases and J gave up 6 bases, with 15 bases separating them. CDR1 and CDR2 (germline): ENHRY, SYGVKD. The CDR3 here is CAIRGDAPSEQYF. Written as DNA, the CDR3 is TGTGCCATCAGGGGGGACGCCCCCTCCGAGCAGTACTTC.

This clonotype was observed many times. The rearrangement links TRBV19 to TRBJ1-2; D call uncertain. The CDR3 has 13 residues. The germline gives CDR1 LNHDA, CDR2 SQIVND (reference sequence). Trimming cost V 0 bases and J 2 bases, with 4 bases left between them. The CDR3 reads CASSIDYNYGYTF. CDR3 sequence (DNA): TGTGCCAGTAGTATAGACTACAACTATGGCTACACCTTC. Together with reference TRBV19 and TRBJ1-2, the CDR3 gives the full variable domain: DGGITQSPKYLFRKEGQNVTLSCEQNLNHDAMYWYRQDPGQGLRLIYYSQIVNDFQKGDIAEGYSVSREKKESFPLTVTSAQKNPTAFYLCASSIDYNYGYTFGSGTRLTVV.

The V gene is TRBV2, the J gene TRBJ2-7; 9 nucleotides align to TRBD2. Looked up from germline, CDR1 is SNHLY and CDR2 is FYNNEI. V was clipped by 4 bases and J by 5 bases; unmatched bases: 6. The CDR3 is made up of 14 amino acids. This chain's CDR3 is CASSAGLAVNEQYF. For the CDR3, the DNA is TGTGCCAGCAGTGCGGGACTAGCAGTCAACGAGCAGTACTTC.

The chain carries TRBV9 and TRBJ1-6; perhaps TRBD1 as D (6 bases). This CDR3 is built from 15 residues. Trimming cost V 5 bases and J 7 bases, with 16 bases left between them. Per germline, CDR1 SGDLS and CDR2 YYNGEE. The CDR3 nucleotides are TGTGCCAGCAGTGGAGGGGGGGCGCAAAATTCACCCCTCCACTTT. Protein product: CASSGGGAQNSPLHF. Together with reference TRBV9 and TRBJ1-6, the CDR3 gives the full variable domain: DSGVTQTPKHLITATGQRVTLRCSPRSGDLSVYWYQQSLDQGLQFLIQYYNGEERAKGNILERFSAQQFPDLHSELNLSSLELGDSALYFCASSGGGAQNSPLHFGNGTRLTVT.

This clonotype turned up a few times. The CDR3 bases are TGTGCCAGCAGCTTAGGACACCCTAATGAGGGACTGTTTTTT. Encoded protein: CASSLGHPNEGLFF. The rearrangement joins TRBV7-9 to TRBJ1-4; no firm D call. Germline V CDR1 and CDR2: SEHNR, FQNEAQ (reference sequence). Trimming pared 1 base from V and 13 bases from J, leaving 16 bases between. CDR3 length: 14 amino acids. The whole variable domain, filled in from reference TRBV7-9 and TRBJ1-4, reads DTGVSQNPRHKITKRGQNVTFRCDPISEHNRLYWYRQTLGQGPEFLTYFQNEAQLEKSRLLSDRFSAERPKGSFSTLEIQRTEQGDSAMYLCASSLGHPNEGLFFGSGTQLSVL.